This T cell receptor beta chain appears in the sequencing data of a study of vaccination and CD4 T cells after COVID-19. Background on the study: Convalescent cases consisted of six males and four females, of whom two were Hispanic. Median time from second vaccine dose to sampling was around 72 days (14 to 241). From HCoV-229E, HCoV-OC43, HCoV-NL63 and SARS-CoV-2, overlapping spike peptides were used to stimulate the cells. Study-wide results and caveats: A median of around 86% of reactive clones, in convalescent patients, became evident only post-vaccination.

Treatment indicated: approximately nine-day PBMC culture with coronavirus spike peptide pools or control peptides (ViraFEST assay). This clonotype has just a few counts. Its matching antigen is unknown. Sequencing of the DNA from cultured CD4+ T cells was carried out with the Oncomine TCR Beta short-read assay. TCRdb independently ran MiXCR on the PCR reads; one entry per CDR3 protein. The sample records 15,000 to 25,000 distinct CDR3 sequences, about two fifths being singletons. Germline V CDR1 and CDR2: SEHNR, FQNEAQ (reference sequence). V lost 4 bases to trimming and J lost 0 bases, with 12 bases between them. CDR3 length: 15 amino acids.

The clonotype comes from a human donor with COVID-19. V usage is TRBV7-9 and J usage is TRBJ1-2, with unresolved D. Sequencing input: cultured CD4+ T cells from blood. The CDR3 sequence is CASSSGPVTNYGYTF. The CDR3 region has the DNA TGTGCCAGCAGCTCCGGTCCGGTAACTAACTATGGCTACACCTTC.